Presented here are 5 T cell receptor beta chains from one specimen sequenced in a study of OX40 agonist ivuxolimab in advanced cancers. Produced via immunoSEQ multiplex PCR; TCRdb's table is partial and in-frame only. The table has 95,000 to 100,000 clones, roughly 83% seen once. The source was CD4+ or CD8+ T cells sorted from blood, collected in a trial of the OX40 agonist ivuxolimab. The receptors originated from an adult with an advanced solid tumor such as melanoma, head and neck, liver or kidney cancer.

V usage is TRBV7-3 and J usage is TRBJ2-3; possible D gene TRBD2, 5 bases. CDR3 size: 15 residues. Germline V lookup: CDR1 SGHTA, CDR2 FQGTGA. Trimming pared 2 bases from V and 4 bases from J, leaving 13 bases between. The CDR3 spells CASSLDLGSADTQYF. The CDR3 DNA reads TGTGCCAGCAGCTTAGATTTGGGGAGCGCAGATACGCAGTATTTT.

The gene calls are TRBV18 and TRBJ1-1; TRBD1 matches 8 bases. V dropped 3 bases and J dropped 5; count of bases not matched to a gene: 8. Germline V CDR1 and CDR2: KGHSH, LQKENI. The CDR3 is 15 amino acids. CDR3 nucleotides: TGTGCCAGCTCACCCGGGACAGGAGGGTTGACTGAAGCTTTCTTT. Translating it yields CASSPGTGGLTEAFF.

Turning to this clone: Other DNA sequences of this sample code for an identical CDR3. V is TRBV7-2 and J is TRBJ2-6; TRBD1 matches at 7 bases. The V gene end was trimmed by 5 bases and the J gene end by 2 bases; junction bases not matched to a gene: 3. The length of the CDR3 is 15 residues. Germline V lookup: CDR1 SGHTA, CDR2 FQGNSA. CDR3 nucleotide sequence: TGTGCCAGCAGCCCACAGGGGACTGGGGCCAACGTCCTGACTTTC. Translating gives CASSPQGTGANVLTF.

This chain connects TRBV2 to TRBJ2-1; the D gene could be TRBD1 or TRBD2 (6 bases each). Germline V lookup: CDR1 SNHLY, CDR2 FYNNEI. The CDR3 sequence is 15 residues long. V was trimmed by 6 bases and J by 2 bases, leaving 14 bases between them. Here the CDR3 reads CASRGGTNAYNEQFF. The DNA for the CDR3 is TGTGCCAGCAGGGGCGGGACAAACGCCTACAATGAGCAGTTCTTC.

J is TRBJ1-1 and V is TRBV4-3; D may be TRBD1 (5 bases). Germline V CDR1 and CDR2: LGHNA, YSLEER. Trimming removed 3 bases at V and 5 bases at J, with 13 bases between. The CDR3 contains 14 residues. This CDR3 is CASSQGTAGTEAFF. CDR3 bases: TGCGCCAGCAGCCAGGGGACGGCGGGTACTGAAGCTTTCTTT.